Following are 18 T cell receptor beta chains from one sample sequenced in a study of blood T cell repertoires in COVID-19. Repertoires were generated with immunoSEQ multiplex PCR, while TCRdb's copy carries only in-frame clones and drops some. Here the sample spans fewer than 250,000 clones, under 80% being singletons. The sequenced sample consisted of PBMCs or T cells enriched from blood (not recorded which). The receptors originated from a woman in her forties or fifties with acute COVID-19.

The genes are TRBV5-6 and TRBJ2-3; 8 positions agree with TRBD1. The CDR3 length is 13 residues. Germline-derived CDR1 and CDR2 are SGHDT and YYEEEE. V was pared by 4 bases and J by 4 bases, with 2 bases of the junction left unmatched. The CDR3 protein is CASSQGAADTQYF. The CDR3 DNA follows: TGTGCCAGCAGCCAGGGGGCGGCAGATACGCAGTATTTT. The whole variable domain, remainder taken from reference TRBV5-6 and TRBJ2-3, is DAGVTQSPTHLIKTRGQQVTLRCSPKSGHDTVSWYQQALGQGPQFIFQYYEEEERQRGNFPDRFSGHQFPNYSSELNVNALLLGDSALYLCASSQGAADTQYFGPGTRLTVL.

This clone came up a few times. The CDR3, as DNA: TGTGCCAGCAGCTTTGGGACAGCCTTTTCACCCCTCCACTTT. Protein product: CASSFGTAFSPLHF. J is TRBJ1-6 and V is TRBV11-2, with 7 bases fitting TRBD1. Unmatched junction bases numbered 5, after V lost 3 bases and J lost 9 bases. Looked up from germline, CDR1 is SGHAT and CDR2 is FQNNGV. The CDR3 is 14 amino acids.

The chain is built from TRBV19 and TRBJ1-1; 10 bases fit TRBD1. The CDR3 extends over 15 amino acids. Germline V gene sequence: CDR1 LNHDA, CDR2 SQIVND (reference sequence). J lost 0 bases, V lost 10 bases, and 8 bases had no gene match. The CDR3 coding sequence is TGTGCCACCCTTAAGGGACAGGGGCTGAACACTGAAGCTTTCTTT. Residues: CATLKGQGLNTEAFF.

This clone was picked up a small number of times. The rearrangement uses TRBV24-1 and TRBJ1-1; 8 bases are a match to TRBD1. This CDR3 is 16 amino acids long. The V and J ends lost 4 bases and 1 base, in that order; junction bases with no gene match: 7. Germline V gene sequence: CDR1 KGHDR, CDR2 SFDVKD. The CDR3 loop reads CATSDARQGPNTEAFF. Here the CDR3 DNA reads TGTGCCACCAGTGACGCCCGACAGGGGCCGAACACTGAAGCTTTCTTT.

The rearrangement joins TRBV6-1 to TRBJ2-5, with 12 positions matching TRBD2. Trimming at V came to 1 base and at J to 2 bases, leaving 8 bases not matched to a gene. CDR1 and CDR2 (germline): MNHNS, SASEGT. The CDR3 loop spans 18 amino acids. The CDR3 DNA sequence: TGTGCCAGCAGTGAAGTGTCTAGCGGGGGGGACGGACAAGAGACCCAGTACTTC. It translates to CASSEVSSGGDGQETQYF.

V gene TRBV5-4 combines with J gene TRBJ2-1, with a tentative D call TRBD2 (6 bases). Trimming removed 5 bases at V and 0 bases at J, with 18 bases between. Per the germline V gene, CDR1 is SGHNT and CDR2 is YYREEE (reference sequence). The CDR3 runs to 17 residues. CDR3 protein: CASSMGFASVSYNEQFF. CDR3 DNA: TGTGCCAGCAGTATGGGGTTTGCTAGCGTCTCCTACAATGAGCAGTTCTTC.

This clone appeared a few times. The chain carries TRBV6-5 and TRBJ2-3, with a possible D match to TRBD1 (6 bases). The CDR3 has 15 residues. CDR1 is MNHEY and CDR2 is SVGAGI in the germline V gene. The V and J ends lost 2 bases and 2 bases respectively, with 11 bases between them. The CDR3: CASSYGQLVTDTQYF. Here the CDR3 DNA reads TGTGCCAGCAGTTACGGACAGCTAGTCACAGATACGCAGTATTTT.

The CDR3 nucleotides read TGTGCCAGCTCACCCCTAGGGGCGGTCGCAGATACGCAGTATTTT. Its protein product is CASSPLGAVADTQYF. The J gene is TRBJ2-3, the V gene TRBV18, with TRBD1 as a possible D gene (5 bases). The germline V gene encodes CDR1 KGHSH and CDR2 LQKENI. With 3 bases removed from V and 4 bases from J, the gap between germline ends came to 14 bases. This CDR3 spans 15 amino acids.

The V gene is TRBV19, the J gene TRBJ2-4, with a tentative D call TRBD1 (5 bases). The germline V gene has CDR1 LNHDA and CDR2 SQIVND (reference sequence). This CDR3 contains 16 residues. Trimming took off 3 bases at V and 0 bases at J, with 12 bases between the two ends. CDR3 nucleotides: TGTGCCAGTAGTATTCTTGGGGCCCTAGCCAAAAACATTCAGTACTTC. As protein: CASSILGALAKNIQYF. Variable domain in full (rest from reference TRBV19 and TRBJ2-4): DGGITQSPKYLFRKEGQNVTLSCEQNLNHDAMYWYRQDPGQGLRLIYYSQIVNDFQKGDIAEGYSVSREKKESFPLTVTSAQKNPTAFYLCASSILGALAKNIQYFGAGTRLSVL.

This clone was recorded once. The chain recombines TRBV19 with TRBJ1-6, with 9 positions matching TRBD1. The CDR3 runs 16 residues. V was pared by 5 bases and J by 5 bases, with 7 bases of the junction left unmatched. Germline values: CDR1 LNHDA, CDR2 SQIVND (reference sequence). CDR3 in amino acids: CASSPDRGTNNSPLHF. The CDR3 DNA follows: TGTGCCAGTAGTCCCGACAGGGGGACAAATAATTCACCCCTCCACTTT.

This chain uses TRBV9 with TRBJ2-3; D possibly corresponds to TRBD2 (7 bases). Germline CDR1 is SGDLS and CDR2 is YYNGEE. V was shortened by 3 bases and J by 4 bases, with 18 bases between the two germline ends. CDR3 length equals 16 residues. DNA for the CDR3: TGTGCCAGCAGCGAACTAGACGGGGGGCCCCCAGATACGCAGTATTTT. This gives the protein CASSELDGGPPDTQYF.

This clone is a singleton in its sample. The rearrangement joins TRBV3-1 (or the pseudogene TRBV3-2) to TRBJ1-6, with TRBD1 as a possible D gene (6 bases). This CDR3 is built from 17 residues. The germline gives CDR1 LGHDT, CDR2 YNNKEL (reference sequence). V lost 0 bases and J 0 bases, leaving 9 bases between the germline ends. The CDR3 DNA reads as TGTGCCAGCAGCCAAGACAGGGGCCGCTCCTATAATTCACCCCTCCACTTT. Amino acids: CASSQDRGRSYNSPLHF.

This chain connects TRBV12-3 or TRBV12-4 to TRBJ1-5, with D hard to call. The CDR3 has 13 amino acids. V was cut by 2 bases and J by 7 bases, with 9 bases left in between. CDR3 nucleotides: TGTGCCAGCAGTTTATATGAGGAGCAGCCCCAGCATTTT. This encodes CASSLYEEQPQHF.

This chain connects TRBV5-1 to TRBJ2-3; perhaps TRBD1 as D (5 bases). Germline-derived CDR1 and CDR2 are SGHRS and YFSETQ. V was cut by 0 bases and J by 1 base, with 15 bases left in between. The CDR3 totals 17 residues. The CDR3 spells CASSLAVGAEGTDTQYF. DNA of the CDR3: TGCGCCAGCAGCTTGGCTGTAGGGGCGGAAGGCACAGATACGCAGTATTTT.

The chain recombines TRBV5-4 with TRBJ1-1; possibly TRBD1 for D (6 bases). The CDR3 has 16 residues. Germline V gives CDR1 SGHNT, CDR2 YYREEE (reference sequence). Between the trimmed V and J ends, which lost 0 bases and 5 bases, there was a span of 17 bases. In nucleotides, the CDR3 is TGTGCCAGCAGCTTGGCCGGAGGGGGGGCTCGGACTGAAGCTTTCTTT. It codes for CASSLAGGGARTEAFF.

The V gene is TRBV7-9, the J gene TRBJ1-4; the D is unclear. The germline V gene has CDR1 SEHNR and CDR2 FQNEAQ (reference sequence). CDR3 length: 13 residues. V lost 6 bases, J lost 8 bases, and 13 bases lay in between. The CDR3 coding sequence is TGTGCCAGCAGTTTTTCAGGAGGCGAAAAACTGTTTTTT. Its translation: CASSFSGGEKLFF.

The genes are TRBV13 and TRBJ2-7; D is undetermined. Trimming removed 5 bases at V and 2 bases at J, with 13 bases between. This CDR3 contains 14 residues. CDR1 and CDR2 from the germline V gene are PRHDT and FYEKMQ (reference sequence). Written as DNA, the CDR3 is TGTGCCAGCAGCCCAGCCCTTCGGGCCTACGAGCAGTACGTC. Its translation is CASSPALRAYEQYV.

The chain is built from TRBV4-2 and TRBJ1-3; D is uncertain. The CDR3 loop spans 14 amino acids. The ends were cut back, 3 bases at V and 0 bases at J, with 6 bases in the middle. Germline values: CDR1 LGHNA, CDR2 YNFKEQ. The CDR3 DNA is TGTGCCAGCAGCCAGTTGAGCTCTGGAAACACCATATATTTT. Residues: CASSQLSSGNTIYF.